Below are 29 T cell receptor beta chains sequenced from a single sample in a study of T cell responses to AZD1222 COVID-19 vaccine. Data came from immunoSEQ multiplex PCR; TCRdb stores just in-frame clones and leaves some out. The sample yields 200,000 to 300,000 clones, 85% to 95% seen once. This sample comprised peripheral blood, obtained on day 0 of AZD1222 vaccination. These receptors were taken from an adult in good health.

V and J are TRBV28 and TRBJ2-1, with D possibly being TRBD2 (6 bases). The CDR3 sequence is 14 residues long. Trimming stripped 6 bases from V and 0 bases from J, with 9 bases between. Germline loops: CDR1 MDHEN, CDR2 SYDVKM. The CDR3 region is CASSQAGSYNEQFF. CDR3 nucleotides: TGTGCCAGCAGCCAAGCGGGCTCCTACAATGAGCAGTTCTTC.

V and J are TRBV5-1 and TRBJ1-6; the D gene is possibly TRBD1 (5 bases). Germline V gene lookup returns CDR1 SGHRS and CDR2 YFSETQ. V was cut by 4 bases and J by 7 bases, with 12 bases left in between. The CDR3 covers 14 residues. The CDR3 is CASSRDGGNSPLHF. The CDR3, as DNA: TGCGCCAGCAGCCGGGACGGAGGGAATTCACCCCTCCACTTT.

CDR3 bases: TGCGCCAGCAGCCTCCAGGGCCCCTATAATTCACCCCTCCACTTT. This encodes CASSLQGPYNSPLHF. The chain combines TRBV5-1 with TRBJ1-6; perhaps TRBD1 as D (5 bases). Germline assignment: CDR1 SGHRS and CDR2 YFSETQ. V shed 4 bases and J shed 2 bases, with 10 bases lying between them. This CDR3 comprises 15 residues.

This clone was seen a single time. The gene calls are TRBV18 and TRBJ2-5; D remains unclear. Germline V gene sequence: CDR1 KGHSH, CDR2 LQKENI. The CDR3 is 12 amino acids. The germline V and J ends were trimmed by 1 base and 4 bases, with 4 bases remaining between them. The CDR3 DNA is TGTGCCAGCTCACCACTAGGAGAGACCCAGTACTTC. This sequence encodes CASSPLGETQYF.

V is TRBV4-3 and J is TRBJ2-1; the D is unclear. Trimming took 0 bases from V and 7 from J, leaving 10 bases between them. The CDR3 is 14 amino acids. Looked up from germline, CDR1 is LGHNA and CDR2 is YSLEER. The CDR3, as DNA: TGCGCCAGCAGCCAAGATTACTCAAGGAATGAGCAGTTCTTC. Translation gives CASSQDYSRNEQFF.

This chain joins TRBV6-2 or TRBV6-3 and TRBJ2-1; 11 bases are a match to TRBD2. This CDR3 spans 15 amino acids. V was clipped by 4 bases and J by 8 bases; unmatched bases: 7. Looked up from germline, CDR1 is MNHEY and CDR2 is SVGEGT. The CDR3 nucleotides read TGTGCCAGCAGTTCATTCACTAGCGGGAGTTATGAGCAGTTCTTC. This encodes CASSSFTSGSYEQFF.

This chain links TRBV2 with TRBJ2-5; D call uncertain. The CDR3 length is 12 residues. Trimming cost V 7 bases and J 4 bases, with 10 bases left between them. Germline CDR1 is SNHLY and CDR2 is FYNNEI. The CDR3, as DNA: TGTGCCAGCACTGGATACGGAGAGACCCAGTACTTC. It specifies CASTGYGETQYF.

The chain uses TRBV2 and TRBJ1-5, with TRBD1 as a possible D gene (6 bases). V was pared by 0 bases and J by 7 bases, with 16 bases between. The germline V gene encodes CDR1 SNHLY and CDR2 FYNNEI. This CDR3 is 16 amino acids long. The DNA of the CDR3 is TGTGCCAGCAGTGAAGCGGGACACCGGCCCTCGCAGCCCCAGCATTTT. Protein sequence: CASSEAGHRPSQPQHF.

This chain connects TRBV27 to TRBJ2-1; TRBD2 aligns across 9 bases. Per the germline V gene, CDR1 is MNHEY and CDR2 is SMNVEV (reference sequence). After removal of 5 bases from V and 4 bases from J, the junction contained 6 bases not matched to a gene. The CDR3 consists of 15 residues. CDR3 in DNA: TGTGCCAGCAGTCCCCGGACTAGCGTTTACAATGAGCAGTTCTTC. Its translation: CASSPRTSVYNEQFF.

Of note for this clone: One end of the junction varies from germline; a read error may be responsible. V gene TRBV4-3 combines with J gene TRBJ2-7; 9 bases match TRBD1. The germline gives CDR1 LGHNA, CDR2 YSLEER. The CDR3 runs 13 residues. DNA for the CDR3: TGCGCCAGCAGCCGCACGGCCGGGGACAGGGTAGCCTTC. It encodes CASSRTAGDRVAF.

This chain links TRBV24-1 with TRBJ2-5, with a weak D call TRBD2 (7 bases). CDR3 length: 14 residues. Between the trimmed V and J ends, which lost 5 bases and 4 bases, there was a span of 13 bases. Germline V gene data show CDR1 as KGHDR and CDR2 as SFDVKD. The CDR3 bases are TGTGCCACCAGTGTAGGGGGGGACGGAGAGACCCAGTACTTC. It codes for CATSVGGDGETQYF.

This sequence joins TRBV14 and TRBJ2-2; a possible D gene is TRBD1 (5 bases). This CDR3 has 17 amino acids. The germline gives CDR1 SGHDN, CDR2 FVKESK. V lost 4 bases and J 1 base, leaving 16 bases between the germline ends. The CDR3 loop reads CASSPFVGVRNTGELFF. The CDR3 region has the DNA TGTGCCAGCAGCCCATTCGTAGGGGTGCGGAACACCGGGGAGCTGTTTTTT.

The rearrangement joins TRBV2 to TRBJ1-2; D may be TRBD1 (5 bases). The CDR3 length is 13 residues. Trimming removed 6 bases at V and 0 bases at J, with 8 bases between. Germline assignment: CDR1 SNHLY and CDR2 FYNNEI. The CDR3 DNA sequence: TGTGCCAGCAGACAGGAGACTAACTATGGCTACACCTTC. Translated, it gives CASRQETNYGYTF.

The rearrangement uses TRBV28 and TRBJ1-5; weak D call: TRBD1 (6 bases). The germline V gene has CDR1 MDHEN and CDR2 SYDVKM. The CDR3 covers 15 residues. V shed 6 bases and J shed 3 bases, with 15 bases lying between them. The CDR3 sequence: CASSPIGQSNQPQHF. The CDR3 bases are TGTGCCAGCAGCCCAATTGGACAGTCCAATCAGCCCCAGCATTTT.

CDR3 DNA: TGCGCCAGCAGCCAAGATCAGACAGGGAAAACAGATACGCAGTATTTT. Its protein is CASSQDQTGKTDTQYF. The chain joins TRBV4-1 to TRBJ2-3; 7 bases match TRBD1. This CDR3 spans 16 amino acids. The germline V gene encodes CDR1 MGHRA and CDR2 YSYEKL. The V gene end was trimmed by 0 bases and the J gene end by 3 bases; junction bases not matched to a gene: 6.

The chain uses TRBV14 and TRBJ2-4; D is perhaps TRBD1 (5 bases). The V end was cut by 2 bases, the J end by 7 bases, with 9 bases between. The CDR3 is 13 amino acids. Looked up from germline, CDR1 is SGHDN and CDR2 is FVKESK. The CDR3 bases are TGTGCCAGCAGCCAAAACTACAGGAACATTCAGTACTTC. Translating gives CASSQNYRNIQYF.

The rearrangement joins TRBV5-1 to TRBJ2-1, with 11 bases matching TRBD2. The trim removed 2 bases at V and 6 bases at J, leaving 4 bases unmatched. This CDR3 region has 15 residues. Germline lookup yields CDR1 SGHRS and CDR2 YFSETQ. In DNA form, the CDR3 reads TGCGCCAGCAGCTTCTTAGCGGGAGGGGCCAATGAGCAGTTCTTC. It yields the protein CASSFLAGGANEQFF.

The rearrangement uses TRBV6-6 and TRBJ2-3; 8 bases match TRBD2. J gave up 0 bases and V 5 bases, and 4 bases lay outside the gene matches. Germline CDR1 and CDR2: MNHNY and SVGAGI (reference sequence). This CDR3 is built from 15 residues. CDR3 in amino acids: CASSRIAGSTDTQYF. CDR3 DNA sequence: TGTGCCAGCAGTCGGATAGCGGGGAGCACAGATACGCAGTATTTT.

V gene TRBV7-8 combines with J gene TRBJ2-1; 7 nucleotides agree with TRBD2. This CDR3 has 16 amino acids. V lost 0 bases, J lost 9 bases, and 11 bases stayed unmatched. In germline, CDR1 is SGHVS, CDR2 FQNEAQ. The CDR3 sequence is CASSLARLAEEGEQFF. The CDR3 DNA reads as TGTGCCAGCAGCTTAGCGAGGCTAGCGGAAGAAGGTGAGCAGTTCTTC.

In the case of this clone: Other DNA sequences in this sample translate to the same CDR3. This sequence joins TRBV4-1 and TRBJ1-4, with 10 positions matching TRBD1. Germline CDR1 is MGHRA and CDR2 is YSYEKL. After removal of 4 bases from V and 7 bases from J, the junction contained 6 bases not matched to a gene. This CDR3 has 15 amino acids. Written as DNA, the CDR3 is TGCGCCAGCAGCCTGACGGGGACAGGGGTTGAAAAACTGTTTTTT. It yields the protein CASSLTGTGVEKLFF.

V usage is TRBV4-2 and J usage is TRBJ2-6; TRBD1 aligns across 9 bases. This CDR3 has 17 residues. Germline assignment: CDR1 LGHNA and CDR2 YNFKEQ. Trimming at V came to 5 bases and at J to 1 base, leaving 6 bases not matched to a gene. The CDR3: CASSKDRGGSGANVLTF. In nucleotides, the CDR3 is TGTGCCAGCAGCAAGGACAGGGGAGGATCTGGGGCCAACGTCCTGACTTTC.

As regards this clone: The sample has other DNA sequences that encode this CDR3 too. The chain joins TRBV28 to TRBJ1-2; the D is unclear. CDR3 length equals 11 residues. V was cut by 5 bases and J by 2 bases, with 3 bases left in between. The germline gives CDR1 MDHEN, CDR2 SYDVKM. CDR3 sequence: CASSLNYGYTF. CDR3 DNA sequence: TGTGCCAGCAGTCTAAACTATGGCTACACCTTC.

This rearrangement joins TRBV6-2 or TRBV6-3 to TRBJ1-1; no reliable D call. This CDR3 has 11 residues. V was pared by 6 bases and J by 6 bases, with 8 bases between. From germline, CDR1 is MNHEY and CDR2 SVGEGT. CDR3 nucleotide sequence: TGTGCCAGCAGCCTCGGCCCTGAAGCTTTCTTT. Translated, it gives CASSLGPEAFF.

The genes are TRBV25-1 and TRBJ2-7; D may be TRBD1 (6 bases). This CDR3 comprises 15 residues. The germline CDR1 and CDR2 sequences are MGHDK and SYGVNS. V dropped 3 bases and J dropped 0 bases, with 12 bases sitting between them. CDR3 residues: CASSDGTPSSYEQYF. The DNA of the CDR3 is TGTGCCAGCAGTGACGGGACACCGAGCTCCTACGAGCAGTACTTC.

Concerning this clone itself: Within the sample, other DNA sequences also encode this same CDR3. The CDR3 spells CASSRTGGNQPQHF. Here the CDR3 DNA reads TGTGCCAGCAGCAGAACAGGGGGGAATCAGCCCCAGCATTTT. V is TRBV3-1 (or the pseudogene TRBV3-2) and J is TRBJ1-5; 8 positions agree with TRBD1. With V trimmed by 5 bases and J by 4 bases, 4 bases remained unmatched. Germline V gene data show CDR1 as LGHDT and CDR2 as YNNKEL (reference sequence). The CDR3 is 14 residues long.

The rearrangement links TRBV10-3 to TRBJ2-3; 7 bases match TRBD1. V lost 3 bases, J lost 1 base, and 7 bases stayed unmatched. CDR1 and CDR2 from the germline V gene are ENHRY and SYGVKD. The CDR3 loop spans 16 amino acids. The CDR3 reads CAISEPGQAGTDTQYF. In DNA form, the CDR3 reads TGTGCCATCAGTGAACCCGGACAGGCCGGCACAGATACGCAGTATTTT.

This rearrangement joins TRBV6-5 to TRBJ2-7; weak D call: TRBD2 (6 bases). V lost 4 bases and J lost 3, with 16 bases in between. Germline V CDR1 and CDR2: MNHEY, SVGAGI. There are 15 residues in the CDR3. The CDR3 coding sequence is TGTGCCAGCAGTTTTTCCCCCGGGACTCTCTACGAGCAGTACTTC. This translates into CASSFSPGTLYEQYF.

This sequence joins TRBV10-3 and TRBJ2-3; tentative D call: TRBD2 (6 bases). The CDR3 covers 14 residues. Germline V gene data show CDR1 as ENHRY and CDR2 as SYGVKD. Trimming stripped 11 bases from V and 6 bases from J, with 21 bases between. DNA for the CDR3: TGTGCCTCCACTAGCCCCCGCATTTCGGATACGCAGTATTTT. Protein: CASTSPRISDTQYF.

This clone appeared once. CDR3 in DNA: TGTGCCAGCAGTCCGACAGGGGGCGCAGGGCAGCCCCAGCATTTT. Its translation is CASSPTGGAGQPQHF. The chain has TRBV6-6 and TRBJ1-5; 10 positions agree with TRBD1. Germline CDR1 MNHNY, CDR2 SVGAGI (reference sequence). After removal of 5 bases from V and 7 bases from J, the junction contained 8 bases not matched to a gene. This CDR3 contains 15 residues.